The source of this T cell receptor (beta chain) is a study of graft-versus-host responses after intestinal transplantation. Trimming left V 5 bases short and J 0 bases short, with 10 bases between. Germline-derived CDR1 and CDR2 are SEHNR and FQNEAQ (reference sequence). The CDR3 is 14 residues long. The table came from immunoSEQ multiplex PCR; TCRdb's copy has only in-frame clones and leaves some out. In the table there are 80,000 to 95,000 clones, more than 85% of which are singletons. Notes on this clone: Its matching antigen is unknown.

This clonotype originated in a human donor who received an intestinal transplant. Sequenced material: unstimulated CD8+ T cells sorted from spleen or lymph node cells, taken before intestinal transplant. The chain recombines TRBV7-9 with TRBJ2-5, with D possibly TRBD1 on 6 matching bases. CDR3 sequence (DNA): TGTGCCAGCAGCCACGACAGGAACCAAGAGACCCAGTACTTC. It translates to CASSHDRNQETQYF.